This record concerns one T cell receptor (beta chain) sequence. Original processing methods: Quantification of nucleated cells was approximated via reference gene primer amplification. Clones were read by immunoSEQ multiplex PCR, and TCRdb kept only the in-frame ones, dropping some. That table furnishes V, J and clone size, whereas the DNA furnished D and trimming. Among about 180,000 clones listed, approximately 87% were seen once. This entry is derived from a study of blood T cell repertoires in COVID-19. Study-wide background: COVID-19 samples, acute and convalescent, were from the United States, Italy and Spain. From T cells, B-cell-depleted T cells, or PBMCs came the material, which was cDNA or gDNA.

Patients of the Seattle cohort, enrolled during active infection, were followed longitudinally. Between the trimmed V and J ends, which lost 8 bases and 0 bases, there was a span of 15 bases. From germline, CDR1 is MDHEN and CDR2 SYDVKM. CDR3 length: 15 amino acids. Input material: peripheral blood. The V gene is TRBV28, the J gene TRBJ2-3; D is perhaps TRBD2 (5 bases). This receptor was obtained from a person aged 70 to 80 with COVID-19, enrolled during active disease. CDR3 region: CASLHGVASTDTQYF. CDR3 DNA sequence: TGTGCCAGCCTTCACGGGGTAGCTAGCACAGATACGCAGTATTTT.